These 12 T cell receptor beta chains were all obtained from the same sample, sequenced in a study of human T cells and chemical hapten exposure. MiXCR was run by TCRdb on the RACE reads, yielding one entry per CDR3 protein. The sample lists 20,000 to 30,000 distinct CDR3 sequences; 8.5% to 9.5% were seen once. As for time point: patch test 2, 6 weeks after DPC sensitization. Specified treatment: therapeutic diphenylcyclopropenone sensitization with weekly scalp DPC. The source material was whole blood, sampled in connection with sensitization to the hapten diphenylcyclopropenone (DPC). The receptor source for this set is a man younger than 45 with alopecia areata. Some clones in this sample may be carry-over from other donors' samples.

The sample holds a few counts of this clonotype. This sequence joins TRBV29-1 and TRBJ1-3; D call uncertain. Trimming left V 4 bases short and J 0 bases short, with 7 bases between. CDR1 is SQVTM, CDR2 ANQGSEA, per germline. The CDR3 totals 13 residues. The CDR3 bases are TGCAGCGTTGCAGGAGCCTCTGGAAACACCATATATTTT. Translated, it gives CSVAGASGNTIYF.

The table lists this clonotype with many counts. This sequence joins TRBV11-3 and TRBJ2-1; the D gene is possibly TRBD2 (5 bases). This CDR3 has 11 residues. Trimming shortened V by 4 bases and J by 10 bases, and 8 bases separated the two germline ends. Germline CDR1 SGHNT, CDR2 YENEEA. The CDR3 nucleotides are TGTGCCAGCAGCTCAGAGGGAGAGCAGTTCTTC. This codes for CASSSEGEQFF.

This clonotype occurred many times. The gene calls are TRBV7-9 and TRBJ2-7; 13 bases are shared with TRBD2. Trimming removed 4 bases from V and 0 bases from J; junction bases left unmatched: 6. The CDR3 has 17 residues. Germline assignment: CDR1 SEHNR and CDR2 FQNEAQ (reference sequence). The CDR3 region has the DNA TGTGCCAGCAGCTCGGGACTAGCGGGGAGGAGCTCCTACGAGCAGTACTTC. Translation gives CASSSGLAGRSSYEQYF. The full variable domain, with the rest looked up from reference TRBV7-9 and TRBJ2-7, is DTGVSQNPRHKITKRGQNVTFRCDPISEHNRLYWYRQTLGQGPEFLTYFQNEAQLEKSRLLSDRFSAERPKGSFSTLEIQRTEQGDSAMYLCASSSGLAGRSSYEQYFGPGTRLTVT.

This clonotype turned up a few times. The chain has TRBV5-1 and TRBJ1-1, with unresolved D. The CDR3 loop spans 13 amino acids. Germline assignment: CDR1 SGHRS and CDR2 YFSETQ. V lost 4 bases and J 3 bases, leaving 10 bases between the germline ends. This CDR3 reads CASSRGPDTEAFF. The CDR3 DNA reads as TGCGCCAGCAGCCGAGGACCTGACACTGAAGCTTTCTTT.

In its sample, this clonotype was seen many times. In DNA, the CDR3 is TGTGCCAGCAGCTCGGGACAGGGGGGTGGCCAGCCCCAGCATTTT. Its protein product is CASSSGQGGGQPQHF. The chain employs TRBV7-2 and TRBJ1-5, with 11 bases lining up with TRBD1. The V and J ends lost 4 bases and 7 bases, in that order; junction bases with no gene match: 6. CDR1 SGHTA and CDR2 FQGNSA come from the germline V gene. This CDR3 is built from 15 residues.

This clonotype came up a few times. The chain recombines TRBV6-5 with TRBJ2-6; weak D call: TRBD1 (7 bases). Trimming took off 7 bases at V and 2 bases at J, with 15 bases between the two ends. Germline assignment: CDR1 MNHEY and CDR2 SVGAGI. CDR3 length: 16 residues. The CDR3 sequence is CASKEGQRTGANVLTF. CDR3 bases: TGTGCCAGCAAGGAGGGACAGCGCACTGGGGCCAACGTCCTGACTTTC.

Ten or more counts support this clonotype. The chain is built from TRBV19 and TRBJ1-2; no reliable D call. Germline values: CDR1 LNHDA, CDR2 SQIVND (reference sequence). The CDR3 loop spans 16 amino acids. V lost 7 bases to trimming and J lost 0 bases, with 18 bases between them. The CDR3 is CASTPPRGSANYGYTF. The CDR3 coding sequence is TGTGCCAGTACCCCTCCGAGAGGGTCAGCTAACTATGGCTACACCTTC.

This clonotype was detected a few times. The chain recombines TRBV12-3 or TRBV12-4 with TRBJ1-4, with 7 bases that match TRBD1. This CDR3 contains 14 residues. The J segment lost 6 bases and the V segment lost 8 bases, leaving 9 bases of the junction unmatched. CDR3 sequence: CASSRQGVDEKLFF. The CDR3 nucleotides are TGTGCCAGCTCCCGACAGGGTGTGGATGAAAAACTGTTTTTT.

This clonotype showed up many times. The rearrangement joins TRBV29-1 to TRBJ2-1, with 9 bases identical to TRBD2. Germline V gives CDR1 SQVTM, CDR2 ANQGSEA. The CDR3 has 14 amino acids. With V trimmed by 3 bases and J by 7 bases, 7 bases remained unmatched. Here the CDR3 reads CSVDWREGNNEQFF. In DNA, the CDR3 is TGCAGCGTTGATTGGCGGGAGGGCAATAATGAGCAGTTCTTC.

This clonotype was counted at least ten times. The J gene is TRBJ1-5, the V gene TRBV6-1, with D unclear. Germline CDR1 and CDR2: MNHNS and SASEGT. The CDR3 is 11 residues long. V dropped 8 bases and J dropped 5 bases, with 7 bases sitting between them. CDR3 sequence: CASGHDQPQHF. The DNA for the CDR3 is TGTGCCAGCGGGCACGATCAGCCCCAGCATTTT.

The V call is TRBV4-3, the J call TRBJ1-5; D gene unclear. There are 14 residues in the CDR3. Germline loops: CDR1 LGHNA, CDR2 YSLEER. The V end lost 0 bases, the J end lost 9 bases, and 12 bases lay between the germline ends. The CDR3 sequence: CASSQETKLPPQHF. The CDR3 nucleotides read TGCGCCAGCAGCCAAGAGACAAAACTGCCGCCCCAGCATTTT.

The CDR3 reads CASSIVGTANTDTQYF. The CDR3 region has the DNA TGTGCCAGTAGTATAGTAGGGACAGCTAACACAGATACGCAGTATTTT. The chain recombines TRBV19 with TRBJ2-3; TRBD1 matches 7 bases. Looked up from germline, CDR1 is LNHDA and CDR2 is SQIVND (reference sequence). The CDR3 is 16 residues long. V lost 1 base and J lost 2; bases outside the gene matches: 6.